This T cell receptor beta chain was recovered during a study of blood T cell repertoires in COVID-19. Authors' methods: For nucleated cells, counts were estimated from reference gene primer amplification. Generated by immunoSEQ multiplex PCR, the TCRdb table keeps only in-frame clones and is missing some. Clone size and the V and J calls come from that table; the DNA yielded D and trimming. The sample carries some 150,000 clones, approximately 80% recorded once. The sequenced sample was PBMCs or T cells enriched from blood (not recorded which). The sequence came from a woman aged 18-29 years who had been exposed to COVID-19.

The CDR3 here is CASSPSDPGNYGYTF. The CDR3 DNA reads TGTGCCAGCAGTCCCAGCGATCCGGGGAACTATGGCTACACCTTC. The gene calls are TRBV25-1 and TRBJ1-2; unclear D gene. Germline CDR1 is MGHDK and CDR2 is SYGVNS. Trimming removed 5 bases at V and 2 bases at J, with 15 bases between. The length of the CDR3 is 15 residues.